Listed below are T cell receptor beta chains from one sample, sequenced in a study of CD8 T cells in ankylosing spondylitis. TCRdb ran MiXCR on the 5' RACE reads and lists one entry per CDR3 protein. Of some 200,000 distinct CDR3 sequences listed, around 13% are singletons. Sequenced sample: blood, either unsorted or a sorted T cell fraction (not recorded which). These receptors originate from a male donor with ankylosing spondylitis or in good health (not recorded which). Both conserved end residues are part of each CDR3. Fields, in order: CDR3 protein, CDR3 DNA, J gene, clone size, V gene, CDR3 length, D gene. The D gene is left open where the match is weak. The size field is filled for only some rows; it gives once, few, many or a size class.

CSVDRGQWDGYTF TGCAGCGTTGACAGGGGTCAGTGGGATGGCTACACCTTC TRBJ1-2 . TRBV29-1 13 .
CASSPSPSSYNEQFF TGCGCCAGCAGCCCCTCTCCCAGCTCCTACAATGAGCAGTTCTTC TRBJ2-1 few TRBV5-1 15 .
CASKRANYGYTF TGTGCCAGCAAAAGAGCTAACTATGGCTACACCTTC TRBJ1-2 . TRBV27 12 .
CSVEDWTPTYEQYF TGCAGCGTTGAAGATTGGACTCCGACCTACGAGCAGTACTTC TRBJ2-7 . TRBV29-1 14 .
CSVWGDRGTGGPLDEQFF TGCAGCGTTTGGGGGGACAGGGGGACGGGAGGGCCCTTGGATGAGCAGTTCTTC TRBJ2-1 many TRBV29-1 18 TRBD1
CASMPGGRAKNIQYF TGTGCCAGCATGCCAGGGGGGAGAGCCAAAAACATTCAGTACTTC TRBJ2-4 . TRBV12-3/TRBV12-4 15 .
CASSLDLIILTYDNSPLHF TGTGCCAGCAGCCTGGACCTTATTATACTTACATATGATAATTCACCCCTCCACTTT TRBJ1-6 . TRBV5-4 19 .
CSGGTSYEQYF TGCAGCGGCGGGACCTCCTACGAGCAGTACTTC TRBJ2-7 . TRBV29-1 11 .
CATSRWGEGLEQYF TGTGCCACCAGCAGGTGGGGGGAGGGTCTGGAGCAGTACTTC TRBJ2-7 . TRBV15 14 TRBD2
CAISESRTDRSYGYTF TGTGCCATCAGTGAGTCAAGGACCGACAGGTCCTATGGCTACACCTTC TRBJ1-2 . TRBV10-3 16 .
CAWSVGGGLADTQYF TGTGCCTGGAGTGTAGGCGGGGGCCTCGCAGATACGCAGTATTTT TRBJ2-3 . TRBV30 15 .